This T cell receptor beta chain originates from a study of shared clonotypes between healthy human individuals. Adult donors, all healthy and HIV-negative, had no recent acute infections or vaccinations. V was clipped by 5 bases and J by 4 bases, with 11 bases between them. The CDR3 runs to 13 residues. Germline assignment: CDR1 KGHSH and CDR2 LQKENI. The method was immunoSEQ multiplex PCR; TCRdb's version includes in-frame clones alone and lacks a portion of them. The repertoire includes some 500,000 clones, roughly three quarters of them detected once, and around 12% sits in the top ten. Sequences were obtained from PBMCs. The chain employs TRBV18 and TRBJ1-2, with TRBD1 as a possible D gene (5 bases). This sequence was found in a woman aged 40 to 50 in good health. Some clones in this sample may be carry-over from other donors' samples. The CDR3 coding sequence is TGTGCCAGCTCATTTACAGGCTTCTATGGCTACACCTTC. As protein: CASSFTGFYGYTF.